Sequencing of this TCR beta chain was carried out in a study of blood T cell repertoires in COVID-19. Study details: The United States, Italy and Spain supplied acute and convalescent COVID-19 samples.

Trimming cost V 5 bases and J 7 bases, with 12 bases left between them. Germline V lookup: CDR1 ENHRY, CDR2 SYGVKD. This CDR3 spans 13 amino acids. This clone was recorded a few times. Only in-frame clones appear in the TCRdb table, and some are missing; sequencing was by immunoSEQ multiplex PCR. The sample lists some 160,000 clones, less than 90% occurring once. The chain has TRBV10-3 and TRBJ1-3; possibly TRBD1 for D (6 bases). Material for sequencing was peripheral blood. The TCR originated in a woman aged 70-85 years with acute or convalescent COVID-19. For the CDR3, the DNA is TGTGCCATCAGTTACAGGGCGGACAACACCATATATTTT. Its protein is CAISYRADNTIYF.